A single sample is the source of the 28 T cell receptor beta chains below, sequenced in a study of early T cells in non-severe SARS-CoV-2 infection. TCRdb independently ran MiXCR on the 5' RACE reads; one entry per CDR3 protein. The sample records fewer than 70,000 distinct CDR3 sequences, roughly 4.8% being singletons. The sample was whole blood, taken at baseline. The source is an adult who was a healthcare worker with PCR-confirmed SARS-CoV-2 infection or an uninfected control (not recorded which). The donor label of this sample is uncertain.

This clonotype was found many times. The chain is built from TRBV10-2 and TRBJ2-7, with a tentative D call TRBD1 (6 bases). CDR3 length: 11 amino acids. The V and J ends lost 6 bases and 7 bases respectively, with 10 bases between them. Germline V CDR1 and CDR2: WSHSY, SAAADI. CDR3 sequence reads: CASRQGWEQYF. For the CDR3, the DNA is TGCGCCAGCAGACAGGGTTGGGAGCAGTACTTC.

In its sample, this clonotype was seen a few times. J is TRBJ2-7 and V is TRBV11-2; no clear D. V shed 1 base and J shed 7 bases, with 5 bases lying between them. CDR1 and CDR2 (germline): SGHAT, FQNNGV. The CDR3 covers 11 residues. CDR3 nucleotides: TGTGCCAGCAGCTTAGTAAAGGAGCAGTACTTC. It encodes CASSLVKEQYF.

This clonotype has a handful of counts. The chain has TRBV7-2 and TRBJ2-1, with 10 bases lining up with TRBD1. In germline, CDR1 is SGHTA, CDR2 FQGNSA. CDR3 length: 16 amino acids. The V and J ends lost 1 base and 8 bases, in that order; junction bases with no gene match: 8. CDR3 in DNA: TGTGCCAGCAGCTTAGGGCGGACAGGGGGTAGGTATGAGCAGTTCTTC. Its protein product is CASSLGRTGGRYEQFF.

This clonotype was seen ten or more times. The chain uses TRBV11-2 and TRBJ2-7; 8 nucleotides align to TRBD1. In germline, CDR1 is SGHAT, CDR2 FQNNGV. There are 15 residues in the CDR3. The junction had 7 bases not matched to a gene; V was cut back by 1 base and J by 5 bases. CDR3 in DNA: TGTGCCAGCAGCTTAGGACCCGACAGGGGCCACGAGCAGTACTTC. It translates to CASSLGPDRGHEQYF.

The chain uses TRBV12-3 or TRBV12-4 and TRBJ1-4; D not resolved. CDR3 length: 14 residues. V lost 2 bases to trimming and J lost 7 bases, with 11 bases between them. The chain's CDR3 is CASSLRVPREKLFF. The CDR3 bases are TGTGCCAGCAGTTTACGCGTTCCCCGTGAAAAACTGTTTTTT.

The V call is TRBV29-1, the J call TRBJ2-3; D ambiguous. The CDR3 loop spans 18 amino acids. V gave up 0 bases and J gave up 4 bases, with 23 bases separating them. CDR1 is SQVTM, CDR2 ANQGSEA, per germline. The CDR3 region is CSVEDRILKGELADTQYF. Written as DNA, the CDR3 is TGCAGCGTTGAAGATAGAATCCTGAAGGGTGAGCTGGCAGATACGCAGTATTTT.

Ten or more counts support this clonotype. The chain employs TRBV18 and TRBJ2-1; a possible D gene is TRBD2 (7 bases). The V end lost 1 base, the J end lost 3 bases, and 13 bases lay between the germline ends. Germline V lookup: CDR1 KGHSH, CDR2 LQKENI. There are 16 residues in the CDR3. The DNA of the CDR3 is TGTGCCAGCTCACCACGGGGCGGGGGACACTACAATGAGCAGTTCTTC. Its protein product is CASSPRGGGHYNEQFF. Complete variable domain (other parts from reference TRBV18 and TRBJ2-1): NAGVMQNPRHLVRRRGQEARLRCSPMKGHSHVYWYRQLPEEGLKFMVYLQKENIIDESGMPKERFSAEFPKEGPSILRIQQVVRGDSAAYFCASSPRGGGHYNEQFFGPGTRLTVL.

This clonotype was seen ten or more times. The rearrangement links TRBV27 to TRBJ2-3; D is perhaps TRBD1 or TRBD2 (6 bases each). The CDR3 has 14 residues. Per germline, CDR1 MNHEY and CDR2 SMNVEV (reference sequence). V was cut by 2 bases and J by 8 bases, with 14 bases left in between. The CDR3 reads CASSLGGLKGTQYF. CDR3 DNA: TGTGCCAGCAGTTTAGGGGGGCTGAAGGGTACGCAGTATTTT.

In this sample, this clonotype turned up many times. V usage is TRBV29-1 and J usage is TRBJ2-7, with D unclear. V lost 2 bases and J lost 11, with 4 bases in between. CDR3 length equals 8 residues. From germline, CDR1 is SQVTM and CDR2 ANQGSEA. CDR3 bases: TGCAGCGTTGAATACAAGTACTTC. This codes for CSVEYKYF.

This clonotype was detected a few times. The chain combines TRBV6-5 with TRBJ1-5, with 7 bases aligning to TRBD1. The CDR3 is made up of 14 amino acids. V trimming: 2 bases; J trimming: 5 bases; junction bases outside the gene matches: 3. Germline loops: CDR1 MNHEY, CDR2 SVGAGI. The CDR3 sequence is CASSYRDSDQPQHF. DNA for the CDR3: TGTGCCAGCAGTTACCGGGACAGTGATCAGCCCCAGCATTTT.

The rearrangement joins TRBV30 to TRBJ2-7; the match to TRBD1 covers 9 bases. Germline values: CDR1 GTSNPN, CDR2 SVGIG (reference sequence). V dropped 0 bases and J dropped 2; count of bases not matched to a gene: 5. The CDR3 contains 15 residues. In DNA form, the CDR3 reads TGTGCCTGGAGTGTAGCCAGGACAGGGGCCTACGAGCAGTACTTC. This codes for CAWSVARTGAYEQYF.

This rearrangement joins TRBV4-3 to TRBJ1-6; possibly TRBD1 for D (5 bases). Germline loops: CDR1 LGHNA, CDR2 YSLEER. CDR3 size: 16 residues. The V gene lost 0 bases and the J gene lost 10 bases, with 16 bases spanning the gap. The CDR3 DNA reads as TGCGCCAGCAGCCAAGAAGGCAGGGTGGATAGGTCACCCCTCCACTTT. This translates into CASSQEGRVDRSPLHF.

This clonotype occurred many times. J is TRBJ2-7 and V is TRBV20-1; 15 positions match TRBD2. The CDR3 is made up of 15 amino acids. Per the germline V gene, CDR1 is DFQATT and CDR2 is SNEGSKA (reference sequence). Losses at the gene ends were 6 bases for V and 0 bases for J; bases not matched to a gene: 3. The CDR3 loop reads CSAGLAGGPSYEQYF. The CDR3 nucleotides are TGCAGTGCGGGACTAGCGGGAGGCCCCTCCTACGAGCAGTACTTC.

This clonotype appeared a few times. V usage is TRBV7-9 and J usage is TRBJ1-3; D unclear. Germline V CDR1 and CDR2: SEHNR, FQNEAQ (reference sequence). The CDR3 loop spans 15 amino acids. Trimming stripped 3 bases from V and 0 bases from J, with 9 bases between. The CDR3 protein is CASSLGQGSGNTIYF. The DNA for the CDR3 is TGTGCCAGCAGCTTGGGCCAAGGCTCTGGAAACACCATATATTTT.

This clonotype was counted at least ten times. The J gene is TRBJ2-3, the V gene TRBV12-3 or TRBV12-4; possible D gene TRBD1, 7 bases. This CDR3 region has 15 residues. With 6 bases removed from V and 2 bases from J, the gap between germline ends came to 15 bases. The CDR3 coding sequence is TGTGCCAGCAGCCTCCAGGGGGGATACACAGATACGCAGTATTTT. Its translation is CASSLQGGYTDTQYF.

Regarding this clonotype: This sequence may be a read error, since a much larger clone differs from it by one base. The rearrangement links TRBV12-3 or TRBV12-4 to TRBJ2-5, with 7 nucleotides matching TRBD1. The CDR3 loop spans 16 amino acids. The DNA for the CDR3 is TGTGCCAGCAGTTCTCGACTGACAGGGCTCGGCGAGACCCGGTACTTC. It is translated as CASSSRLTGLGETRYF.

This clonotype was observed a few times. V gene TRBV5-1 combines with J gene TRBJ1-1; TRBD1 matches at 8 bases. The trim removed 4 bases at V and 5 bases at J, leaving 7 bases unmatched. Germline lookup yields CDR1 SGHRS and CDR2 YFSETQ. The CDR3 spans 14 residues. The CDR3 here is CASSTQGGRTEAFF. CDR3 nucleotides: TGCGCCAGCAGCACACAGGGGGGACGGACTGAAGCTTTCTTT.

The DNA for the CDR3 is TGTGCCAGCTGCAGGGAGTGGTTGGGAGATACGCAGTATTTT. Its translation: CASCREWLGDTQYF. This chain uses TRBV7-2 with TRBJ2-3; D tentatively fits TRBD1 or TRBD2 (5 bases each). The germline gives CDR1 SGHTA, CDR2 FQGNSA. The V and J ends lost 8 bases and 5 bases respectively, with 17 bases between them. CDR3 size: 14 residues.

This clonotype was found many times. V usage is TRBV4-3 and J usage is TRBJ1-1; possible D gene TRBD1, 5 bases. This CDR3 contains 14 residues. Trimming pared 0 bases from V and 7 bases from J, leaving 12 bases between. Germline lookup yields CDR1 LGHNA and CDR2 YSLEER. The CDR3 region is CASSQDAGLIEAFF. In DNA, the CDR3 is TGCGCCAGCAGCCAAGATGCAGGGTTGATTGAAGCTTTCTTT.

There are a few counts of this clonotype. This chain uses TRBV12-5 with TRBJ2-7; TRBD1 matches 10 bases. This CDR3 comprises 14 residues. From germline, CDR1 is LGHNT and CDR2 FRNRAP. Unmatched junction bases numbered 8, after V lost 5 bases and J lost 7 bases. CDR3: CASGLDRGLGEQYF. CDR3 DNA: TGTGCTAGTGGTCTCGACAGGGGGCTGGGAGAGCAGTACTTC.

The CDR3 bases are TGTGCCACCAGCAGAGTATCGGACGGGGCCAACGTCCTGACTTTC. Amino acid sequence: CATSRVSDGANVLTF. The chain employs TRBV15 and TRBJ2-6; D gene uncertain. Germline values: CDR1 LNHNV, CDR2 YYDKDF (reference sequence). V was pared by 1 base and J by 4 bases, with 8 bases between. CDR3 length: 15 amino acids.

This clonotype was observed many times. This chain links TRBV28 with TRBJ2-6; TRBD2 might be the D (7 bases). Looked up from germline, CDR1 is MDHEN and CDR2 is SYDVKM. The V gene lost 6 bases and the J gene lost 3 bases, with 15 bases spanning the gap. The CDR3 consists of 16 residues. The CDR3 region is CASSTGGAYGANVLTF. The CDR3 coding sequence is TGTGCCAGCAGCACTGGGGGGGCGTATGGGGCCAACGTCCTGACTTTC.

The sample holds a few counts of this clonotype. This chain joins TRBV4-3 and TRBJ2-1, with 7 positions matching TRBD1. The germline gives CDR1 LGHNA, CDR2 YSLEER. The V segment lost 0 bases and the J segment 0 bases; nucleotides outside the gene matches: 2. The CDR3 is made up of 16 amino acids. CDR3 nucleotide sequence: TGCGCCAGCAGCCAAGAGGACAGGTTCTCCTACAATGAGCAGTTCTTC. It specifies CASSQEDRFSYNEQFF.

This clonotype was recorded at least ten times. The rearrangement joins TRBV28 to TRBJ1-1, with TRBD1 identical over 12 bases. V shed 3 bases, J shed 9 bases, and the junction held 5 bases outside the gene matches. There are 14 residues in the CDR3. Germline V gene lookup returns CDR1 MDHEN and CDR2 SYDVKM. In nucleotides, the CDR3 is TGTGCCAGCAGTTTCCCCGGGACAGGGGGCAAAGCTTTCTTT. It codes for CASSFPGTGGKAFF.

As DNA, the CDR3 is TGTGCCACCAGCAGAGATAAGGGGACAGCCAATCAGCCCCAGCATTTT. This encodes CATSRDKGTANQPQHF. The chain carries TRBV15 and TRBJ1-5; TRBD1 agrees at 7 bases. The CDR3 extends over 16 amino acids. V shed 0 bases and J 3 bases; nucleotides not matched to a gene: 5. Germline loops: CDR1 LNHNV, CDR2 YYDKDF (reference sequence).

This clonotype was seen ten or more times. The chain links TRBV5-6 to TRBJ1-2; no reliable D call. The CDR3 consists of 14 residues. CDR1 and CDR2 (germline): SGHDT, YYEEEE. Trimming left V 4 bases short and J 2 bases short, with 12 bases between. For the CDR3, the DNA is TGTGCCAGCAGCAGTGTTGGCGAGAACTATGGCTACACCTTC. Residues: CASSSVGENYGYTF.

V usage is TRBV15 and J usage is TRBJ1-5; the D is unclear. Trimming removed 1 base at V and 1 base at J, with 11 bases between. Germline V gives CDR1 LNHNV, CDR2 YYDKDF (reference sequence). The CDR3 is made up of 16 amino acids. The CDR3 DNA reads as TGTGCCACCAGCAGAGGCTCGAAACGGAGCAATCAGCCCCAGCATTTT. Protein: CATSRGSKRSNQPQHF.

The sample holds a few counts of this clonotype. The chain combines TRBV28 with TRBJ2-7, with 11 bases lining up with TRBD2. The germline gives CDR1 MDHEN, CDR2 SYDVKM. The CDR3 consists of 15 residues. The junction had 7 bases not matched to a gene; V was cut back by 6 bases and J by 3 bases. CDR3: CASSVTSGGFYEQYF. CDR3 nucleotide sequence: TGTGCCAGCAGCGTAACTAGCGGGGGATTCTACGAGCAGTACTTC.